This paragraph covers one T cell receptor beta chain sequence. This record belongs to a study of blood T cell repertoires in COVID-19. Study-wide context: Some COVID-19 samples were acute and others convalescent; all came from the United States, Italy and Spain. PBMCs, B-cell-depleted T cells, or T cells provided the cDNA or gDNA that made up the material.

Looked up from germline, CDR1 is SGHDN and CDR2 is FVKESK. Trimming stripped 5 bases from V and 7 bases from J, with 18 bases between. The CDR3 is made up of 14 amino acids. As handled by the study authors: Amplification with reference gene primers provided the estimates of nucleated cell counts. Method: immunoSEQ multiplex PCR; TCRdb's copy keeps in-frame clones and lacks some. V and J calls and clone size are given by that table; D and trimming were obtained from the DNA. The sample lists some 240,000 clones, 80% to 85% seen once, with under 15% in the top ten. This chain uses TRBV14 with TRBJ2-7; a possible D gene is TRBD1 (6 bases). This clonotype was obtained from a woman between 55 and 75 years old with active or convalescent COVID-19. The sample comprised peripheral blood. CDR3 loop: CASSYGQLKEEQYF. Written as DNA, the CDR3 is TGTGCCAGCAGCTATGGACAGCTAAAGGAAGAGCAGTACTTC.